One sample yielded the 18 T cell receptor beta chains listed below, sequenced in a study of shared clonotypes between healthy human individuals. Positive CCR7 selection of CD45RO-negative cells yielded the naive CD8 cells, and terminally differentiated effector memory CD45RA+ cells were excluded. Sequencing used immunoSEQ multiplex PCR; TCRdb keeps in-frame clones, though not all of them. The data hold around 620,000 clones, with approximately 95% observed a single time. The source material was naive CD8+ T cells sorted from blood. These receptors all come from a woman under 40 in good health.

The rearrangement links TRBV19 to TRBJ2-7; 9 bases map to TRBD2. Germline lookup yields CDR1 LNHDA and CDR2 SQIVND (reference sequence). V was clipped by 8 bases and J by 3 bases; unmatched bases: 5. This CDR3 comprises 13 residues. The CDR3 reads CASSRTSVYEQYF. DNA of the CDR3: TGTGCCAGTTCTCGGACTAGCGTCTACGAGCAGTACTTC.

The V and J genes are TRBV28 and TRBJ2-5; 11 nucleotides align to TRBD2. The V and J ends lost 2 bases and 4 bases, in that order; junction bases with no gene match: 3. The CDR3 consists of 15 residues. Germline-derived CDR1 and CDR2 are MDHEN and SYDVKM. DNA for the CDR3: TGTGCCAGCAGTTTAGGGACTAGCGGTAGAGAGACCCAGTACTTC. It codes for CASSLGTSGRETQYF.

This chain uses TRBV5-8 with TRBJ2-5; D unresolved. Germline CDR1 reads SGHTS; CDR2 reads YDEGEE. The V and J ends lost 0 bases and 2 bases respectively, with 11 bases between them. This CDR3 contains 15 residues. CDR3 protein: CASSLDAPPQETQYF. CDR3 bases: TGTGCCAGCAGCTTGGACGCCCCCCCTCAAGAGACCCAGTACTTC.

The chain recombines TRBV10-2 with TRBJ1-1; tentative D call: TRBD1 (5 bases). The CDR3 length is 15 residues. Germline CDR1 is WSHSY and CDR2 is SAAADI. Trimming removed 4 bases from V and 0 bases from J, with 12 bases in between. The CDR3 loop reads CASSGLTVLNTEAFF. CDR3 DNA: TGCGCCAGCAGTGGGTTGACAGTACTGAACACTGAAGCTTTCTTT.

The chain combines TRBV5-1 with TRBJ2-1, with 13 bases identical to TRBD2. The CDR3 runs to 17 residues. Germline V lookup: CDR1 SGHRS, CDR2 YFSETQ. Losses at the gene ends were 0 bases for V and 3 bases for J; bases not matched to a gene: 3. The CDR3 loop reads CASSLEGLAGFYNEQFF. The CDR3 region has the DNA TGCGCCAGCAGCTTGGAGGGACTAGCGGGGTTCTACAATGAGCAGTTCTTC. Full variable domain (remainder filled in from reference TRBV5-1 and TRBJ2-1): KAGVTQTPRYLIKTRGQQVTLSCSPISGHRSVSWYQQTPGQGLQFLFEYFSETQRNKGNFPGRFSGRQFSNSRSEMNVSTLELGDSALYLCASSLEGLAGFYNEQFFGPGTRLTVL.

The chain has TRBV29-1 and TRBJ2-1; the D gene is possibly TRBD2 (5 bases). V lost 4 bases and J lost 8, with 21 bases in between. CDR1 SQVTM and CDR2 ANQGSEA come from the germline V gene. CDR3 size: 15 residues. CDR3 sequence: CSVVRRSLTGDEQFF. CDR3 coding DNA: TGCAGCGTTGTACGGAGGAGCCTGACGGGCGATGAGCAGTTCTTC.

The genes are TRBV7-6 and TRBJ2-2, with D possibly matching TRBD1 (6 bases). CDR3 length: 15 residues. CDR1 SGHVS and CDR2 FNYEAQ come from the germline V gene. V was shortened by 2 bases and J by 3 bases, with 10 bases between the two germline ends. CDR3 amino acids: CASSLNRAYTGELFF. The CDR3 DNA sequence: TGTGCCAGCAGCTTAAACAGGGCTTACACCGGGGAGCTGTTTTTT.

Details on this clone: This sample includes further DNA sequences coding for the same CDR3. CDR3 nucleotide sequence: TGTGCCAGCAGCCCCCAAGAGACCCAGTACTTC. This sequence encodes CASSPQETQYF. The rearrangement links TRBV7-9 to TRBJ2-5; D gene uncertain. Germline CDR1 SEHNR, CDR2 FQNEAQ (reference sequence). The CDR3 consists of 11 residues. V was cut by 5 bases and J by 1 base, with 2 bases left in between.

V and J are TRBV30 and TRBJ2-7, with a weak D call TRBD1 (7 bases). Germline values: CDR1 GTSNPN, CDR2 SVGIG (reference sequence). The germline V and J ends were trimmed by 1 base and 0 bases, with 19 bases remaining between them. The CDR3 is 17 amino acids. For the CDR3, the DNA is TGTGCCTGGAGTGGGATAGTGGCGGGACAGAGCTCCTACGAGCAGTACTTC. Amino acid sequence: CAWSGIVAGQSSYEQYF.

The genes are TRBV4-1 and TRBJ1-1, with D perhaps matching TRBD1 (5 bases). There are 14 residues in the CDR3. The germline gives CDR1 MGHRA, CDR2 YSYEKL. V was clipped by 4 bases and J by 1 base, with 10 bases between them. CDR3 nucleotides: TGCGCCAGCAGCCTCGAGGGGACGAACACTGAAGCTTTCTTT. Residues: CASSLEGTNTEAFF.

The chain uses TRBV5-4 and TRBJ2-1; 12 positions agree with TRBD1. The trim removed 4 bases at V and 8 bases at J, leaving 7 bases unmatched. The CDR3 runs to 15 residues. From germline, CDR1 is SGHNT and CDR2 YYREEE (reference sequence). The CDR3, as DNA: TGTGCCAGCAGCCCCGGGACAGGGGGCGTCGATGAGCAGTTCTTC. This sequence encodes CASSPGTGGVDEQFF.

A single count supports this clone. The chain is built from TRBV30 and TRBJ2-1; no reliable D call. Trimming stripped 0 bases from V and 5 bases from J, with 5 bases between. The CDR3 sequence is 12 residues long. Germline V gene data show CDR1 as GTSNPN and CDR2 as SVGIG (reference sequence). The CDR3 loop reads CAWSVGHNEQFF. In nucleotides, the CDR3 is TGTGCCTGGAGTGTAGGGCACAATGAGCAGTTCTTC. Together with reference TRBV30 and TRBJ2-1, the CDR3 gives the full variable domain: SQTIHQWPATLVQPVGSPLSLECTVEGTSNPNLYWYRQAAGRGLQLLFYSVGIGQISSEVPQNLSASRPQDRQFILSSKKLLLSDSGFYLCAWSVGHNEQFFGPGTRLTVL.

About this clone itself: At the DNA level, this CDR3 is encoded by other sequences in the same sample as well. The chain has TRBV28 and TRBJ2-1; D remains ambiguous. Trimming left V 5 bases short and J 4 bases short, with 3 bases between. CDR3 size: 11 residues. Germline V CDR1 and CDR2: MDHEN, SYDVKM. The CDR3, as DNA: TGTGCCAGCAGTCAGTACAATGAGCAGTTCTTC. Protein: CASSQYNEQFF.

The chain couples TRBV10-2 to TRBJ2-7; TRBD2 aligns across 11 bases. Looked up from germline, CDR1 is WSHSY and CDR2 is SAAADI. The junction had 5 bases not matched to a gene; V was cut back by 7 bases and J by 3 bases. The CDR3 consists of 14 residues. The CDR3 loop reads CASKQGLADYEQYF. Here the CDR3 DNA reads TGCGCCAGCAAGCAGGGACTAGCGGACTACGAGCAGTACTTC.

The genes are TRBV5-1 and TRBJ2-7, with a possible D match to TRBD2 (6 bases). V lost 3 bases to trimming and J lost 0 bases, with 22 bases between them. Germline values: CDR1 SGHRS, CDR2 YFSETQ. This CDR3 has 18 amino acids. In DNA form, the CDR3 reads TGCGCCAGCAGCTCAAACGAGGGGAGGCGGGACCTCTCCTACGAGCAGTACTTC. Its translation is CASSSNEGRRDLSYEQYF.

V gene TRBV5-8 combines with J gene TRBJ2-1; D might be TRBD1 or TRBD2, each matching 5 bases. V was pared by 0 bases and J by 7 bases, with 17 bases between. Germline loops: CDR1 SGHTS, CDR2 YDEGEE. The CDR3 extends over 16 amino acids. The chain's CDR3 is CASSLGWTTRGNEQFF. The CDR3 region has the DNA TGTGCCAGCAGCTTGGGTTGGACAACGAGGGGTAATGAGCAGTTCTTC.

The V gene is TRBV10-3, the J gene TRBJ2-1, with D possibly matching TRBD2 (6 bases). CDR3 size: 14 residues. Trimming removed 4 bases from V and 4 bases from J, with 11 bases in between. Germline loops: CDR1 ENHRY, CDR2 SYGVKD. In DNA form, the CDR3 reads TGTGCCATCAGTGTTAGCGGAGCTTACAATGAGCAGTTCTTC. Its protein is CAISVSGAYNEQFF.

V and J are TRBV4-1 and TRBJ2-1, with 7 bases lining up with TRBD2. The V gene's germline CDR1 is MGHRA and CDR2 YSYEKL. V gave up 5 bases and J gave up 8 bases; unmatched junction bases: 9. The CDR3 totals 14 residues. The CDR3 sequence is CASSRLADSDEQFF. The CDR3 coding sequence is TGCGCCAGCAGCAGACTAGCAGACTCGGATGAGCAGTTCTTC.